Shown below are 10 T cell receptor beta chains from a single sample sequenced in a study of response to subunit inactivated influenza vaccine. MiXCR, applied by TCRdb to the RT-PCR reads, yields one record per CDR3 protein. This table has about 700,000 distinct CDR3 sequences, approximately 13% appearing once. The source was PBMCs from blood, collected roughly 15 days before vaccination. These receptors originate from a man aged 45-60 years who received an inactivated influenza vaccine.

This chain joins TRBV7-9 and TRBJ2-1; the D gene is possibly TRBD1 (6 bases). V was pared by 5 bases and J by 2 bases, with 13 bases between. The CDR3 contains 15 residues. CDR1 and CDR2 from the germline V gene are SEHNR and FQNEAQ (reference sequence). CDR3 protein: CASSIPGATYNEQFF. For the CDR3, the DNA is TGTGCCAGCAGCATCCCAGGGGCCACCTACAATGAGCAGTTCTTC.

A few counts support this clonotype. The chain uses TRBV7-9 and TRBJ2-7; D gene ambiguous. This CDR3 spans 16 amino acids. V lost 4 bases and J lost 2, with 18 bases in between. Germline CDR1 is SEHNR and CDR2 is FQNEAQ (reference sequence). The CDR3 here is CASSSIRSRPTYEQYF. CDR3 DNA: TGTGCCAGCAGCTCTATAAGGTCCAGGCCCACCTACGAGCAGTACTTC.

This clonotype was picked up a small number of times. J is TRBJ2-3 and V is TRBV2; 11 nucleotides align to TRBD2. Germline V lookup: CDR1 SNHLY, CDR2 FYNNEI. The CDR3 loop spans 16 amino acids. Unmatched junction bases numbered 5, after V lost 4 bases and J lost 2 bases. The CDR3 region is CASSAPSGGPTDTQYF. The CDR3 DNA is TGTGCCAGCAGTGCCCCTAGCGGGGGGCCCACAGATACGCAGTATTTT. The full variable domain, completed using reference TRBV2 and TRBJ2-3, is EPEVTQTPSHQVTQMGQEVILRCVPISNHLYFYWYRQILGQKVEFLVSFYNNEISEKSEIFDDQFSVERPDGSNFTLKIRSTKLEDSAMYFCASSAPSGGPTDTQYFGPGTRLTVL.

The CDR3 loop is CASSPFEGDNQPQHF. The CDR3 nucleotides read TGTGCCAGCAGCCCCTTTGAGGGGGACAATCAGCCCCAGCATTTT. The V and J genes are TRBV7-8 and TRBJ1-5, with D maybe TRBD1 (6 bases). CDR1 SGHVS and CDR2 FQNEAQ come from the germline V gene. V lost 5 bases and J lost 3, with 14 bases in between. This CDR3 has 15 amino acids.

This clonotype was picked up many times. This could be a read error, since a much larger clone is one nucleotide away. CDR3 nucleotides: TGTGCCAGCAGCCGGGGACAGTACGAGCAGTACTTC. Translation gives CASSRGQYEQYF. The chain carries TRBV7-8 and TRBJ2-7, with 7 positions matching TRBD1. Losses at the gene ends were 5 bases for V and 4 bases for J; bases not matched to a gene: 2. Germline V gives CDR1 SGHVS, CDR2 FQNEAQ. The CDR3 totals 12 residues. The entire variable domain, with the rest obtained from reference TRBV7-8 and TRBJ2-7, is as follows: GAGVSQSPRYKVAKRGQDVALRCDPISGHVSLFWYQQALGQGPEFLTYFQNEAQLDKSGLPSDRFFAERPEGSVSTLKIQRTQQEDSAVYLCASSRGQYEQYFGPGTRLTVT.

Written as DNA, the CDR3 is TGTGCCAGCAGGGAGAGCTCTGGAAACACCATATATTTT. This sequence encodes CASRESSGNTIYF. The chain couples TRBV6-1 to TRBJ1-3, with D hard to call. The CDR3 consists of 13 residues. Trimming took 6 bases from V and 0 from J, leaving 6 bases between them. Germline V lookup: CDR1 MNHNS, CDR2 SASEGT.

The chain couples TRBV6-2 or TRBV6-3 to TRBJ2-7, with no clear D. In germline, CDR1 is MNHEY, CDR2 SVGEGT. This CDR3 region has 10 residues. V lost 10 bases and J lost 3, with 7 bases in between. As DNA, the CDR3 is TGTGCCACCGGATACTACGAGCAGTACTTC. This translates into CATGYYEQYF.

The rearrangement uses TRBV29-1 and TRBJ2-3; 11 positions match TRBD2. From germline, CDR1 is SQVTM and CDR2 ANQGSEA. The CDR3 contains 15 residues. V dropped 6 bases and J dropped 6; count of bases not matched to a gene: 11. CDR3 bases: TGCAGCGTAAAATCGACTAGCGGGGCCACCGATACGCAGTATTTT. Encoded protein: CSVKSTSGATDTQYF.

This clonotype was picked up a small number of times. V usage is TRBV6-5 and J usage is TRBJ1-3, with D unclear. The CDR3 spans 10 residues. Germline assignment: CDR1 MNHEY and CDR2 SVGAGI. The germline V and J ends were trimmed by 8 bases and 7 bases, with 6 bases remaining between them. DNA of the CDR3: TGTGCCAGCCACGGGAACACCATATATTTT. Residues: CASHGNTIYF.

This chain joins TRBV9 and TRBJ2-3; D tentatively fits TRBD1 or TRBD2 (6 bases each). In germline, CDR1 is SGDLS, CDR2 YYNGEE. Trimming took off 0 bases at V and 1 base at J, with 15 bases between the two ends. This CDR3 region has 17 residues. This CDR3 reads CASSVAAGGRGTDTQYF. The DNA of the CDR3 is TGTGCCAGCAGCGTAGCCGCCGGGGGCAGGGGCACAGATACGCAGTATTTT.